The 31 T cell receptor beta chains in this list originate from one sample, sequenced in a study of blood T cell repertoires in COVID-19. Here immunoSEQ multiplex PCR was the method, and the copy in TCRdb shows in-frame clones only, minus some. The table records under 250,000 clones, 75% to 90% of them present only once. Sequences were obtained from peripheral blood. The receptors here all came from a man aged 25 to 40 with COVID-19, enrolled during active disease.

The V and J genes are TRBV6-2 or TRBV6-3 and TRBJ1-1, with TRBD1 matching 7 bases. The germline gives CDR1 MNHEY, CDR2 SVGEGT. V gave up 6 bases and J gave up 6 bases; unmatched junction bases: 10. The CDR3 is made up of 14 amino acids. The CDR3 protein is CASSRTGEASEAFF. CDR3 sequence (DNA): TGTGCCAGCAGCCGGACAGGTGAGGCGTCTGAAGCTTTCTTT.

DNA for the CDR3: TGCGCCAGCAGCTTGGTAGTCCACACCGGGGAGCTGTTTTTT. Translated, it gives CASSLVVHTGELFF. V gene TRBV5-1 combines with J gene TRBJ2-2; D not certain. Trimming stripped 0 bases from V and 3 bases from J, with 6 bases between. The length of the CDR3 is 14 residues. From germline, CDR1 is SGHRS and CDR2 YFSETQ.

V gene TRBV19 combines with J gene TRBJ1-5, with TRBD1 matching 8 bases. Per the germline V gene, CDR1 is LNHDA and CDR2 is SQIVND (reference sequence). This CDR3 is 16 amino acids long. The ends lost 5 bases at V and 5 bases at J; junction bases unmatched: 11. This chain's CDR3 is CASSSIDRGRHQPQHF. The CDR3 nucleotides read TGTGCCAGTAGTTCAATCGACAGGGGTCGCCATCAGCCCCAGCATTTT.

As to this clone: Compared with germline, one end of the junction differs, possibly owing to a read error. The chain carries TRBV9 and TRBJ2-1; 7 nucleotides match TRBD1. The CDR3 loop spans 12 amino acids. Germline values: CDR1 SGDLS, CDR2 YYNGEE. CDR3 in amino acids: CASSGGTVYPLF. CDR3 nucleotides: TGTGCCAGCAGCGGGGGGACAGTGTACCCCCTCTTC.

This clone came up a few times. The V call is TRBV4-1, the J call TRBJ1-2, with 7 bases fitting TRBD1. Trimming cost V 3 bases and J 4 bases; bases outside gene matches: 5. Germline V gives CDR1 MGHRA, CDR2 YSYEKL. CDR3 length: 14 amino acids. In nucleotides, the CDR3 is TGCGCCAGCAGCCATGGACAGGCCCTCTATGGCTACACCTTC. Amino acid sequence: CASSHGQALYGYTF.

The CDR3 region has the DNA TGTGCCAGCAGTGATGCAGGGGTGCAACACTATGGCTACACCTTC. Translation: CASSDAGVQHYGYTF. The J gene is TRBJ1-2, the V gene TRBV25-1; D is possibly TRBD1 (6 bases). The V end was cut by 3 bases, the J end by 3 bases, with 14 bases between. This CDR3 is built from 15 residues. Germline V gives CDR1 MGHDK, CDR2 SYGVNS.

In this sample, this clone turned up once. The CDR3 nucleotides read TGTGCCAGCAGTACTGCTATGAGGATGGTGAGGTTTGAAGCTTTCTTT. Amino acids: CASSTAMRMVRFEAFF. The rearrangement uses TRBV27 and TRBJ1-1; D remains unclear. Deletions cut 5 bases from V and 7 bases from J, with 23 bases between. CDR3 length: 16 residues. The V gene's germline CDR1 is MNHEY and CDR2 SMNVEV (reference sequence).

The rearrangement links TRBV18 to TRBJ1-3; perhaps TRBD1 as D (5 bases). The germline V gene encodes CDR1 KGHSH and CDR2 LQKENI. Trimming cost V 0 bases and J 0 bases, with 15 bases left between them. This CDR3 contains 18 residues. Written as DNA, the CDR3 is TGTGCCAGCTCACCACCGTTCGGCTGGGGCCTCTCTGGAAACACCATATATTTT. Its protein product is CASSPPFGWGLSGNTIYF.

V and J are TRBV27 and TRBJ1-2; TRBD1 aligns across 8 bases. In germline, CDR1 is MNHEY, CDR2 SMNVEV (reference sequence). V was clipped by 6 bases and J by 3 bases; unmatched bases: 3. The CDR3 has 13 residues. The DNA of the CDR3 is TGTGCCAGCAGCAACAGGGGGGACTATGGCTACACCTTC. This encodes CASSNRGDYGYTF.

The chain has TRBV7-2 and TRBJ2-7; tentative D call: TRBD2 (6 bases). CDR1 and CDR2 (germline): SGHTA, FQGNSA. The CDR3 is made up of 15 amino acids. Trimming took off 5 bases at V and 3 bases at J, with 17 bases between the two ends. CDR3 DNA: TGTGCCAGCAGCCGGGCGGGGACGGGTCGCTACGAGCAGTACTTC. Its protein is CASSRAGTGRYEQYF. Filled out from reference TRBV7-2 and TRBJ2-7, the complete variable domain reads GAGVSQSPSNKVTEKGKDVELRCDPISGHTALYWYRQSLGQGLEFLIYFQGNSAPDKSGLPSDRFSAERTGGSVSTLTIQRTQQEDSAVYLCASSRAGTGRYEQYFGPGTRLTVT.

The CDR3 region has the DNA TGCGCCAGCAGGCCCGTTGGACAGGGGACCGGGGAGCTGTTTTTT. This translates into CASRPVGQGTGELFF. The J gene is TRBJ2-2, the V gene TRBV4-1; 9 bases align to TRBD1. The CDR3 consists of 15 residues. Trimming took 6 bases from V and 5 from J; bases not matched to a gene: 7. Germline CDR1 reads MGHRA; CDR2 reads YSYEKL.

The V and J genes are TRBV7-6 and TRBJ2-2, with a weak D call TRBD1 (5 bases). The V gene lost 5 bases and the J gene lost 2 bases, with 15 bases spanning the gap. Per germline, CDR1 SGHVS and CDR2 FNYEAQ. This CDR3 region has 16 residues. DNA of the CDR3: TGTGCCAGCAGCCTTAACCATCAGGGAAACACCGGGGAGCTGTTTTTT. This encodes CASSLNHQGNTGELFF.

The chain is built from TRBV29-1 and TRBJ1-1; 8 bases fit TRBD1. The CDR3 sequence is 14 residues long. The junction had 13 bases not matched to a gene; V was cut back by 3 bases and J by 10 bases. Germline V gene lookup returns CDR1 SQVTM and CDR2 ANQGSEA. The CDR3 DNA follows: TGCAGCGTTGATCGGCCAGGGGGCGGGAGGGGAGCTTTCTTT. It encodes CSVDRPGGGRGAFF.

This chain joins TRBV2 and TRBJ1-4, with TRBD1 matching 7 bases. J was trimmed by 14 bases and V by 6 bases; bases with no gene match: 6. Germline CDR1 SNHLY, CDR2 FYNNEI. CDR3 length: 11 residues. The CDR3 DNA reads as TGTGCCAGCAGAGGACAGGCCTGGCTGTTTTTT. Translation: CASRGQAWLFF.

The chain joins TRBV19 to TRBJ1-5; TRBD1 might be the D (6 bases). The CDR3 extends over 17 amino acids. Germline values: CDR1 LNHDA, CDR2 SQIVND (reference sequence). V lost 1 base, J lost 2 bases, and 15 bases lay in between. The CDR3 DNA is TGTGCCAGTAGTATAGGCGTCCGGGGGGCGGGCAATCAGCCCCAGCATTTT. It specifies CASSIGVRGAGNQPQHF.

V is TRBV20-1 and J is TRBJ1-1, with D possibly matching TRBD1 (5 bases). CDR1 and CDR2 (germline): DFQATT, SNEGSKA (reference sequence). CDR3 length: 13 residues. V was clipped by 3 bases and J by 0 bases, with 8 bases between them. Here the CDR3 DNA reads TGCAGTGCTAGTGACAGTTTGAACACTGAAGCTTTCTTT. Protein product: CSASDSLNTEAFF.

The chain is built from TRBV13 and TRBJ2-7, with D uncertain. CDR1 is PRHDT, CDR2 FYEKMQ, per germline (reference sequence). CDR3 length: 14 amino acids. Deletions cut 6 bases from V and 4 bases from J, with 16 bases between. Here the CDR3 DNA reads TGTGCCAGCAGTCTCTCCCACACAAGATACGAGCAGTACTTC. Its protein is CASSLSHTRYEQYF.

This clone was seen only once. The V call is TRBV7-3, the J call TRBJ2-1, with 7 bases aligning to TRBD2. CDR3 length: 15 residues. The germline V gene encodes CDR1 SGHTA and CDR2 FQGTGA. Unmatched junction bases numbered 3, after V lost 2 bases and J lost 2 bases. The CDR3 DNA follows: TGTGCCAGCAGCTTAGGGCTAGCGGCCTACAATGAGCAGTTCTTC. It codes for CASSLGLAAYNEQFF.

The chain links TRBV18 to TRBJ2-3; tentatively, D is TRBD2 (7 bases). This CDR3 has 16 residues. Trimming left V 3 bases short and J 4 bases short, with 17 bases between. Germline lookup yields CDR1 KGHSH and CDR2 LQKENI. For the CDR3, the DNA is TGTGCCAGCTCACCTTTGGGGGGGGCGAGCCCAGATACGCAGTATTTT. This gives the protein CASSPLGGASPDTQYF.

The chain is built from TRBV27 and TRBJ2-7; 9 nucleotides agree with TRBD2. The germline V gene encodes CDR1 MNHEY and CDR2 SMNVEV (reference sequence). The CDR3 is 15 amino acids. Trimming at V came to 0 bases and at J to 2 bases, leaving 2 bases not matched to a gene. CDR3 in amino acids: CASSLSSGGTYEQYF. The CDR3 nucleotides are TGTGCCAGCAGTTTATCTAGCGGGGGAACCTACGAGCAGTACTTC.

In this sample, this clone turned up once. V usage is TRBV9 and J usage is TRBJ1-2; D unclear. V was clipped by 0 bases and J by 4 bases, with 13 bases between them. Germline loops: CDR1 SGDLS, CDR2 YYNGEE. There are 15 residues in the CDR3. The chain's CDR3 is CASSVVNGNSYGYTF. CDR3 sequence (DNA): TGTGCCAGCAGCGTAGTGAACGGGAACTCCTATGGCTACACCTTC.

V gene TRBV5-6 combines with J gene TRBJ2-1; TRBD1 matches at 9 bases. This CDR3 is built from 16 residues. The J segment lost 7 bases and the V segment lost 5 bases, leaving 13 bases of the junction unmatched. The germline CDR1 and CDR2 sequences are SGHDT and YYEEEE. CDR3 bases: TGTGCCAGCAGTGGCTATGGGACAGGGTGGAGGAATGAGCAGTTCTTC. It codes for CASSGYGTGWRNEQFF.

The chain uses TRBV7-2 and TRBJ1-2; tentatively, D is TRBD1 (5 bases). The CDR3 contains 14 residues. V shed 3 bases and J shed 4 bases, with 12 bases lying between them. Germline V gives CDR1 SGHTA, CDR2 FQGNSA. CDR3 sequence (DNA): TGTGCCAGCAGCTTCGGGGGATCGGGCTATGGCTACACCTTC. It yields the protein CASSFGGSGYGYTF.

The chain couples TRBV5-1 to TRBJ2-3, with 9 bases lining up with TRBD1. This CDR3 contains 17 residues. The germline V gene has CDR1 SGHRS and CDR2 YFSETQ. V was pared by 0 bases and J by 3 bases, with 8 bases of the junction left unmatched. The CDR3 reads CASSLGGTGKWTDTQYF. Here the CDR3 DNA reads TGCGCCAGCAGCTTGGGCGGGACAGGGAAGTGGACAGATACGCAGTATTTT.

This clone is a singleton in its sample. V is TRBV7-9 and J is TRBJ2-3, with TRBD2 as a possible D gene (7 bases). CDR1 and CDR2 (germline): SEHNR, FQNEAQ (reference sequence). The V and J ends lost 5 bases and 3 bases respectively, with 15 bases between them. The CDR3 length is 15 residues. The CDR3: CASSQLGGQTDTQYF. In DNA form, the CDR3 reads TGTGCCAGCAGCCAGTTGGGGGGGCAAACAGATACGCAGTATTTT.

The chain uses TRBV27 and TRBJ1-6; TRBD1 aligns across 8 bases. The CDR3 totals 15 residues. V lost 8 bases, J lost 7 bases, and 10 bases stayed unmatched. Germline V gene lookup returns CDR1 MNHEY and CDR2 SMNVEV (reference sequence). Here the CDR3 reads CASGPLDRDNSPLHF. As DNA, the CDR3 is TGTGCCAGCGGCCCTTTGGACAGGGACAATTCACCCCTCCACTTT.

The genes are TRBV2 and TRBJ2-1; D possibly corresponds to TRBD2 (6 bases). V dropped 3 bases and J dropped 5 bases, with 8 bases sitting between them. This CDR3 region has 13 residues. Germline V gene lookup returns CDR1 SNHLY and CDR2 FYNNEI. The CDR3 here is CASSERENNEQFF. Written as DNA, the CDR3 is TGTGCCAGCAGTGAGCGGGAAAACAATGAGCAGTTCTTC. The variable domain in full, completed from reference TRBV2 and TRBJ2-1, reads EPEVTQTPSHQVTQMGQEVILRCVPISNHLYFYWYRQILGQKVEFLVSFYNNEISEKSEIFDDQFSVERPDGSNFTLKIRSTKLEDSAMYFCASSERENNEQFFGPGTRLTVL.

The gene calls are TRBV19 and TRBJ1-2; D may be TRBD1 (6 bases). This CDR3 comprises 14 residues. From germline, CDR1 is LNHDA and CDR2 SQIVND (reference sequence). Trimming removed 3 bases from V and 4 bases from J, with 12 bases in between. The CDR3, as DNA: TGTGCCAGTAGTATGAGACAGGCCTCCTATGGCTACACCTTC. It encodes CASSMRQASYGYTF.

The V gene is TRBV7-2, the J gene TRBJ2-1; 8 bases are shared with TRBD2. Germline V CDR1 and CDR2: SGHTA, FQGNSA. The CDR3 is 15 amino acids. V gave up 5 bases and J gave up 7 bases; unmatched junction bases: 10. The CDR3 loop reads CASSAWTSQSNEQFF. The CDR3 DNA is TGTGCCAGCAGCGCATGGACTAGCCAATCGAATGAGCAGTTCTTC. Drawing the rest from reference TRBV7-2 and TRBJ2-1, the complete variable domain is GAGVSQSPSNKVTEKGKDVELRCDPISGHTALYWYRQSLGQGLEFLIYFQGNSAPDKSGLPSDRFSAERTGGSVSTLTIQRTQQEDSAVYLCASSAWTSQSNEQFFGPGTRLTVL.

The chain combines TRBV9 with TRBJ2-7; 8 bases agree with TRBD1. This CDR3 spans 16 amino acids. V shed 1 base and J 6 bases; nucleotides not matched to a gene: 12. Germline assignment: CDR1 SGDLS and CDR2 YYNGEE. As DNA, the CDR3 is TGTGCCAGCAGCGTAATCGGGGCGGGACAGGTGGGCGAGCAGTACTTC. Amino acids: CASSVIGAGQVGEQYF.

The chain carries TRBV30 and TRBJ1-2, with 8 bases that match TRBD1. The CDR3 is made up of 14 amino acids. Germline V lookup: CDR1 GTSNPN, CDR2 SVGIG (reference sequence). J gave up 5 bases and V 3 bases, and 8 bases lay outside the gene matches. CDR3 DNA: TGTGCCTGGAGCCCTACAGGGGGTTCTTATGGCTACACCTTC. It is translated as CAWSPTGGSYGYTF.